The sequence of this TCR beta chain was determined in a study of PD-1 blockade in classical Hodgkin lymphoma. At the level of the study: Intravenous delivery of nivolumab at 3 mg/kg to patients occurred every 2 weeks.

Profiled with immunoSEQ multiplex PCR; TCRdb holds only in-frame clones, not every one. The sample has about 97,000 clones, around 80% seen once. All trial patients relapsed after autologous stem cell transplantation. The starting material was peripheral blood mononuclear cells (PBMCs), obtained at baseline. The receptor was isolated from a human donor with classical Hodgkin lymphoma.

The CDR3: CASSLARLAGVGDTQYF. CDR3 nucleotides: TGTGCCAGCAGCTTAGCGCGTCTAGCGGGAGTGGGAGATACGCAGTATTTT. The rearrangement joins TRBV7-9 to TRBJ2-3; 10 nucleotides line up with TRBD2. Per the germline V gene, CDR1 is SEHNR and CDR2 is FQNEAQ (reference sequence). The CDR3 runs 17 residues. Trimming took 0 bases from V and 5 from J; bases not matched to a gene: 8.